This TCR beta chain was observed in a study of post-analysis software for immune sequencing data. Across the whole study: Recorded disease courses covered relapsing-remitting, secondary progressive and progressive-relapsing multiple sclerosis. Some patients had no subtype annotation. Study results and limitations: Batch-mates among the samples co-clustered strongly by F measure. Comparison with controls showed significantly lower normalized Chao1 diversity in multiple sclerosis patients. A few TRBV segments were significantly more frequent in patients than in controls. TRBV5-6, TRBV5-1 and TRBV20-1 were among these segments.

Carried by the TCR beta cDNA libraries were unique molecular identifiers. From the PCR reads, TCRdb called clonotypes with MiXCR, one entry per CDR3 protein. The sample lists roughly 540,000 distinct CDR3 sequences; approximately 31% were seen once. With regard to this clonotype: Its target is not known.

The ends were cut back, 1 base at V and 1 base at J, with 10 bases in the middle. CDR3 size: 14 residues. Germline V lookup: CDR1 SQVTM, CDR2 ANQGSEA. This receptor was taken from a girl aged 2-17 years with multiple sclerosis. The chain links TRBV29-1 to TRBJ1-1; D uncertain. The sequenced material came from blood. CDR3 sequence reads: CSVEVKPGNTEAFF. CDR3 nucleotide sequence: TGCAGCGTTGAAGTTAAGCCGGGGAACACTGAAGCTTTCTTT.